This entry describes one TCR beta chain. This sample stems from a study of identical twins. TCRdb itself ran the 5' RACE reads through MiXCR, one entry per CDR3 protein. The sample lists about 520,000 distinct CDR3 sequences; roughly a fifth were seen once. Trimming took 6 bases from V and 7 from J, leaving 9 bases between them. The CDR3 is 11 amino acids. This sample also appeared in a second study, on T cells expressing NK-cell markers.

The sample was CD4+ T cells sorted from blood. The sequence was collected from a woman under 30 in good health. J is TRBJ1-2 and V is TRBV12-3 or TRBV12-4; D gene uncertain. This CDR3 reads CASRRVLGYTF. CDR3 nucleotide sequence: TGTGCCAGCAGGAGGGTTCTTGGCTACACCTTC.